The clone carrying this T cell receptor (beta chain) was observed a handful of times. cDNA synthesis used the whole RNA isolate, giving expressed TCRB sequences. TCRdb's table, derived via immunoSEQ multiplex PCR, lists solely in-frame clones and lacks some. This table holds 430,000 or so clones, about an eighth found once. The data are from a study of beta chain features in type 1 diabetes. This CDR3 contains 13 residues. In germline, CDR1 is GTSNPN, CDR2 SVGIG (reference sequence). Trimming left V 7 bases short and J 2 bases short, with 13 bases between. This TCR was recovered from a woman aged 18-29 years in good health. The sample taken for sequencing was naive CD4+ T cells from blood. The chain links TRBV30 to TRBJ2-3; D unresolved. The CDR3 nucleotides are TGTGCCTCCTACGCGGCTTACACAGATACGCAGTATTTT. Protein sequence: CASYAAYTDTQYF.